The clone carrying this TCR beta chain was recorded a few times. In the PCR, 60 Vbeta and 13 Jbeta primers were used. Generated by immunoSEQ multiplex PCR, the TCRdb table keeps only in-frame clones and is missing some. Of around 130,000 clones listed, about 8.6% are singletons. These data are taken from a study of cytomegalovirus exposure and HLA in healthy donors. The germline V and J ends were trimmed by 2 bases and 4 bases, with 14 bases remaining between them. Germline V gene data show CDR1 as MNHNS and CDR2 as SASEGT. The CDR3 runs to 15 residues. There were likely unrecorded immune exposures, though donors were nominally healthy when sampled.

V is TRBV6-1 and J is TRBJ1-1; maybe TRBD1 (6 bases). Specimen: PBMCs. The TCR was taken from a woman between 40 and 55 years old in good health and CMV-seropositive. Here the CDR3 DNA reads TGTGCCAGCAGTGAATTTTCTCAGGGGCCCACTGAAGCTTTCTTT. Its protein product is CASSEFSQGPTEAFF.